A selection of T cell receptor beta chains follows, all from one sample in a study of blood T cell repertoires in COVID-19. The data were produced by immunoSEQ multiplex PCR, yet TCRdb's version contains in-frame clones alone and is incomplete. This table holds some 60,000 clones, over 75% found once. The material sequenced was peripheral blood. The receptors were gathered from a man in his forties with acute or convalescent COVID-19. Both conserved end residues are part of each CDR3. The D gene is left open where the match is weak. Expanded clones get a size class; other rows say once, few or many, or leave the size out.

V gene: TRBV19
clone size: -
D gene: TRBD2
J gene: TRBJ2-5
CDR3 protein: CASRPSGRAGETQYF
CDR3 DNA: TGTGCCAGTCGGCCTAGCGGGAGGGCCGGGGAGACCCAGTACTTC

V gene: TRBV27
clone size: few
D gene: TRBD1
J gene: TRBJ1-4
CDR3 protein: CASRRTGPFATNEKLFF
CDR3 DNA: TGTGCCAGCAGGAGGACAGGGCCGTTTGCAACTAATGAAAAACTGTTTTTT

V gene: TRBV2
clone size: -
D gene: -
J gene: TRBJ2-2
CDR3 protein: CASSEGVRGTGELFF
CDR3 DNA: TGTGCCAGCAGTGAAGGGGTACGGGGCACCGGGGAGCTGTTTTTT

V gene: TRBV6-5
clone size: -
D gene: TRBD1
J gene: TRBJ1-1
CDR3 protein: CASKGQGLNTEAFF
CDR3 DNA: TGTGCCAGCAAAGGACAGGGGTTGAACACTGAAGCTTTCTTT

V gene: TRBV5-1
clone size: once
D gene: -
J gene: TRBJ1-4
CDR3 protein: CASSLGGQRPEEEKLFF
CDR3 DNA: TGCGCCAGCAGCTTGGGAGGACAGAGACCGGAGGAAGAAAAACTGTTTTTT

V gene: TRBV2
clone size: -
D gene: -
J gene: TRBJ2-2
CDR3 protein: CASSEFGTSNTGELFF
CDR3 DNA: TGTGCCAGCAGTGAATTTGGGACATCGAACACCGGGGAGCTGTTTTTT

V gene: TRBV19
clone size: -
D gene: TRBD2
J gene: TRBJ2-3
CDR3 protein: CASSTPSGRGTDTQYF
CDR3 DNA: TGTGCCAGTAGTACCCCTAGCGGGAGAGGCACAGATACGCAGTATTTT

V gene: TRBV9
clone size: -
D gene: TRBD2
J gene: TRBJ2-1
CDR3 protein: CASSMRSGRDYSYNEQFF
CDR3 DNA: TGTGCCAGCAGCATGAGGAGCGGGAGGGATTACTCCTACAATGAGCAGTTCTTC

V gene: TRBV27
clone size: -
D gene: TRBD2
J gene: TRBJ2-5
CDR3 protein: CASSSRLAEETQYF
CDR3 DNA: TGTGCCAGCAGTTCACGACTAGCGGAAGAGACCCAGTACTTC

V gene: TRBV5-6
clone size: -
D gene: -
J gene: TRBJ1-2
CDR3 protein: CASSLEAGRYGYTF
CDR3 DNA: TGTGCCAGCAGCTTGGAGGCGGGCCGCTATGGCTACACCTTC

V gene: TRBV7-9
clone size: -
D gene: -
J gene: TRBJ1-2
CDR3 protein: CASSLAGGSYGYTF
CDR3 DNA: TGTGCCAGCAGCTTAGCGGGGGGTTCCTATGGCTACACCTTC

V gene: TRBV5-6
clone size: once
D gene: -
J gene: TRBJ2-1
CDR3 protein: CASNLRYEQFF
CDR3 DNA: TGTGCCAGCAACCTGAGGTATGAGCAGTTCTTC

V gene: TRBV5-4
clone size: -
D gene: TRBD1
J gene: TRBJ2-1
CDR3 protein: CASSLGTGSYNEQFF
CDR3 DNA: TGTGCCAGCAGCTTAGGGACAGGGTCCTACAATGAGCAGTTCTTC

V gene: TRBV6-5
clone size: -
D gene: TRBD1
J gene: TRBJ1-4
CDR3 protein: CASSDRATNEKLFF
CDR3 DNA: TGTGCCAGCAGCGACAGGGCTACTAATGAAAAACTGTTTTTT

V gene: TRBV2
clone size: -
D gene: TRBD1
J gene: TRBJ1-1
CDR3 protein: CASSPPGTGSRTEAFF
CDR3 DNA: TGTGCCAGCAGTCCACCCGGGACAGGGTCGCGTACTGAAGCTTTCTTT

V gene: TRBV12-5
clone size: few
D gene: -
J gene: TRBJ2-7
CDR3 protein: CASGLVGHAYEQYF
CDR3 DNA: TGTGCTAGTGGTTTGGTCGGACATGCCTACGAGCAGTACTTC

V gene: TRBV2
clone size: -
D gene: -
J gene: TRBJ1-1
CDR3 protein: CASSEELGNTEAFF
CDR3 DNA: TGTGCCAGCAGTGAAGAGCTAGGGAACACTGAAGCTTTCTTT

V gene: TRBV11-2
clone size: -
D gene: TRBD1
J gene: TRBJ1-6
CDR3 protein: CASSSRVGAGGDNSPLHF
CDR3 DNA: TGTGCCAGCAGCTCACGGGTGGGTGCAGGGGGCGATAATTCACCCCTCCACTTT

V gene: TRBV29-1
clone size: once
D gene: TRBD1
J gene: TRBJ1-1
CDR3 protein: CSVGLDRGPGNTEAFF
CDR3 DNA: TGCAGCGTTGGGCTGGACAGGGGGCCTGGGAACACTGAAGCTTTCTTT

V gene: TRBV12-3/TRBV12-4
clone size: -
D gene: -
J gene: TRBJ2-3
CDR3 protein: CASWRSGTDTQYF
CDR3 DNA: TGTGCCAGCTGGCGGTCGGGCACAGATACGCAGTATTTT

V gene: TRBV5-1
clone size: -
D gene: -
J gene: TRBJ2-2
CDR3 protein: CASSRQGSANTGELFF
CDR3 DNA: TGCGCCAGCTCCCGTCAGGGGTCGGCGAACACCGGGGAGCTGTTTTTT

V gene: TRBV10-1
clone size: -
D gene: -
J gene: TRBJ2-7
CDR3 protein: CASSATRGRGYEQYF
CDR3 DNA: TGCGCCAGCAGTGCCACTAGGGGGAGAGGTTACGAGCAGTACTTC